This T cell receptor beta chain was sequenced for a study of blood T cells in healthy people across ages. Whole-study results and caveats: As age increased, TCR beta diversity per million T cells fell in a roughly linear fashion.

Germline assignment: CDR1 PRHDT and CDR2 FYEKMQ (reference sequence). The CDR3 is made up of 14 amino acids. Trimming took 4 bases from V and 9 from J; bases not matched to a gene: 8. In the case of this clonotype: Antigen: not known.

Sample-barcoded 5' priming and a J-beta primer mix drove a second PCR of roughly 6 to 12 cycles. MiXCR was run by TCRdb on the 5' RACE reads, yielding one entry per CDR3 protein. This sample carries around 700,000 distinct CDR3 sequences, more than 20% of them seen once, and the ten largest clones take 8% to 10%. Another study also made use of these data, one on T cells of mothers and their children.

This chain links TRBV13 with TRBJ2-1, with 8 bases aligning to TRBD2. This clonotype originated in a boy younger than 18 in good health. The sequenced sample was blood. CDR3 residues: CASSSGTSFFEQFF. In DNA, the CDR3 is TGTGCCAGCAGCTCCGGGACTAGTTTCTTTGAGCAGTTCTTC.